This record covers a single TCR beta chain. This sample is drawn from a study of T cell changes during pregnancy in multiple sclerosis. V shed 3 bases, J shed 6 bases, and the junction held 7 bases outside the gene matches. Germline V CDR1 and CDR2: SGHDT, YYEEEE. This CDR3 comprises 14 residues. The method was immunoSEQ multiplex PCR; TCRdb's version includes in-frame clones alone and lacks a portion of them. This table has 100,000 or so clones, roughly 93% appearing once. This sample comprised peripheral blood, obtained before pregnancy. The sequence came from a female donor with multiple sclerosis, enrolled in a pregnancy study. The rearrangement uses TRBV5-6 and TRBJ2-7; TRBD1 aligns across 9 bases. Here the CDR3 reads CASSYGTGIREQYF. The CDR3 DNA follows: TGTGCCAGCAGCTACGGGACAGGGATTCGCGAGCAGTACTTC.